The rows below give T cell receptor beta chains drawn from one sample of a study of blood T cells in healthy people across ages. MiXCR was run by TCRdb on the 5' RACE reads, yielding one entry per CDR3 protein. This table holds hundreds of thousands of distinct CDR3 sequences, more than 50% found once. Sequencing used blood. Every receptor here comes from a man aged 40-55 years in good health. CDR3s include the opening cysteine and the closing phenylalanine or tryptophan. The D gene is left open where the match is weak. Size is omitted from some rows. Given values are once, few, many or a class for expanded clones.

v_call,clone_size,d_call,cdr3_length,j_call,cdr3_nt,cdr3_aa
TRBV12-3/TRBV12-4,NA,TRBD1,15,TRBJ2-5,TGTGCCAGCAGTTTCGGTGACAGGGGGCTTGAGACCCAGTACTTC,CASSFGDRGLETQYF
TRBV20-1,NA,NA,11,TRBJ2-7,TGCAGTGCTACCAGGTACTACGAGCAGTACTTC,CSATRYYEQYF
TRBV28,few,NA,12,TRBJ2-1,TGTGCCAGCAGTTTATCTAGGCTTGAGCAGTTCTTC,CASSLSRLEQFF
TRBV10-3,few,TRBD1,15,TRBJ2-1,TGTGCCATCAGTGCCCCGGGACAGGGATACAATGAGCAGTTCTTC,CAISAPGQGYNEQFF
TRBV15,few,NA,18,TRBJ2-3,TGTGCCACCAGCAGAGATGGGCGTGGGGGTTTTGGCGCAGATACGCAGTATTTT,CATSRDGRGGFGADTQYF
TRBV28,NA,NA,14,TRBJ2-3,TGTGCCAGCAGTTTCCCAGGGGTAACAGATACGCAGTATTTT,CASSFPGVTDTQYF
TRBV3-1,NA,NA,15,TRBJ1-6,TGTGCCGGCAGCCAAGACCTCCTCAGTTATACACCCCTCCACTTT,CAGSQDLLSYTPLHF
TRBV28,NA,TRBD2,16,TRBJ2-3,TGTGCCAGCAGTTTAGATCGGACTAGCGGGACAGATACGCAGTATTTT,CASSLDRTSGTDTQYF
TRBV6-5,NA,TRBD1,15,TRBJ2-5,TGTGCCAGCAGTAGCCTGGACAGGGGCGAAGAGACCCAGTACTTC,CASSSLDRGEETQYF
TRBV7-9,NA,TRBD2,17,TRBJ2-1,TGTGCCAGCAGCTTAGCACCGGGACTAGCCCCATACAATGAGCAGTTCTTC,CASSLAPGLAPYNEQFF
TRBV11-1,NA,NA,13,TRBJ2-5,TGTGCCAGCAGCTTACTCAGGGCGGAGACCCAGTACTTC,CASSLLRAETQYF
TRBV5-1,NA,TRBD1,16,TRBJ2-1,TGCGCCAGCAGCTACAGCCGGGACAGGGTGTTTAATGAGCAGTTCTTC,CASSYSRDRVFNEQFF
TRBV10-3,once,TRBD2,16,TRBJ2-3,TGTGCCATCAGTGAATGGGGCGGGGGGGCGGTTAATACGCAGTATTTT,CAISEWGGGAVNTQYF
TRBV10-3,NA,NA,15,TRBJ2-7,TGTGCCATCAGGAAAGGATCGGACAGCTCCTACGAGCAGTACTTC,CAIRKGSDSSYEQYF
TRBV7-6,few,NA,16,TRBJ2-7,TGTGCCAGCAGCTTAGAGGCAGGGACGAGCTCCTACGAGCAGTACTTC,CASSLEAGTSSYEQYF
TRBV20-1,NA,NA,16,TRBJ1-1,TGCAGTGCTAGAGATCAGAGGGGCGGGGGTTTGGCTGAAGCTTTCTTT,CSARDQRGGGLAEAFF
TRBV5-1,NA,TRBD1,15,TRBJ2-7,TGCGCCAGCAGCGTTACCGGGACAGGGACCTACGAGCAGTACTTC,CASSVTGTGTYEQYF
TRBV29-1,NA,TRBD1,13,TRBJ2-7,TGCAGCGCTCGGACAGGTCGCCGCGACGAGCAGTACTTC,CSARTGRRDEQYF
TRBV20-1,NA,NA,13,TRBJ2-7,TGCAGTGCCGTAGCGGAGAGGGGCTCCGAGCAGTACTTC,CSAVAERGSEQYF
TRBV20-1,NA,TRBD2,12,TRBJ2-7,TGCAGTGTAACTAGCGGGAGTCTCGAGCAGTACTTC,CSVTSGSLEQYF
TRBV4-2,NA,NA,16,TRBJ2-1,TGTGCCAGCAGCCCCCGGGCGAGGGAGCGCTACAATGAGCAGTTCTTC,CASSPRARERYNEQFF
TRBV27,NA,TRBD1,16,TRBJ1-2,TGTGCCAGCAGTTATGGATGGACAGGTACAAACTATGGCTACACCTTC,CASSYGWTGTNYGYTF
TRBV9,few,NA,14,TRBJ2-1,TGTGCCAGCAGCGTAGTTCCCTACAACAATGAGCAGTTCTTC,CASSVVPYNNEQFF
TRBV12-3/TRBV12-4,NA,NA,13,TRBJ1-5,TGTGCCAGCAGTGCAGACGGGGATCAGCCCCAGCATTTT,CASSADGDQPQHF
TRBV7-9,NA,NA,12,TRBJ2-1,TGTGCCAGCAGCTCGAGCAACATGGGGAAGTTCTTC,CASSSSNMGKFF
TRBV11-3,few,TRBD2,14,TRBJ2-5,TGTGCCAGCAGTAGAAGCGGGGAACAAGAGACCCAGTACTTC,CASSRSGEQETQYF
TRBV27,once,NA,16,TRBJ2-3,TGTGCCAGCAGTTTATCAGGCAGAGGGTCCCTTGGTACGCAGTATTTT,CASSLSGRGSLGTQYF
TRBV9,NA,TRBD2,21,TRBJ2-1,TGTGCCAGCAGCGCGGGTATCGTAGAACTAGCGGGAGGCAGATCCTACAATGAGCAGTTCTTC,CASSAGIVELAGGRSYNEQFF
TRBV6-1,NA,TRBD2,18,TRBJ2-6,TGTGCCAGCAGCCGACTAGCGGGGGATAGTTCTGGGGCCAACGTCCTGACTTTC,CASSRLAGDSSGANVLTF